This is a list of T cell receptor beta chains from one sample in a study of T-cell memory formation after mild COVID-19. TCRdb re-analysed the 5' RACE reads in MiXCR, keeping a single row per CDR3 protein. The sample comprises 300,000 to 350,000 distinct CDR3 sequences, 10% to 15% of which are singletons, and 20% to 25% rests with the top ten. Source material: PBMCs or a T cell subset sorted from them (not recorded which). All receptors come from a man between 18 and 35 years old who had mild COVID-19 (a few samples of this study predate the infection). Cell type and time point are not known. The CDR3 runs from the conserved cysteine through the conserved F or W.

j_call v_call cdr3_aa
TRBJ1-1 TRBV5-4 CASSSPMNTEAFF
TRBJ2-7 TRBV20-1 CSARGRGIIYEQYF
TRBJ1-1 TRBV4-2 CASSQATGSNTEAFF
TRBJ2-3 TRBV9 CASSGRISQTYTATQYF
TRBJ1-2 TRBV9 CASSPRDRGHYGYTF
TRBJ2-5 TRBV20-1 CSARGVPQETQYF
TRBJ2-3 TRBV5-1 CASSSSWTSGSTDTQYF
TRBJ2-3 TRBV11-2 CASSFSFIVQTSTDTQYF
TRBJ1-1 TRBV5-1 CASSLFRANTEAFF
TRBJ2-5 TRBV12-3/TRBV12-4 CASSLNRQETQYF
TRBJ2-5 TRBV24-1 CATTAFGTQETQYF
TRBJ1-2 TRBV4-3 CASSQEGSVKPYTF
TRBJ1-2 TRBV9 CASSVGRGLFDGYTF
TRBJ2-2 TRBV4-1 CASSPPAGHGNTGELFF
TRBJ1-1 TRBV9 CASSVGMMRTGGTEAFF
TRBJ2-7 TRBV20-1 CSARDIPTYEQYF
TRBJ2-1 TRBV6-5 CASRVTGGSYNEQFF
TRBJ1-2 TRBV6-2/TRBV6-3 CASSTTRTSGGYTF
TRBJ2-2 TRBV20-1 CSARDLGKNTGELFF
TRBJ1-5 TRBV4-1 CASSQVYVGQRNQPQHF
TRBJ1-1 TRBV19 CASNRNTEAFF
TRBJ2-3 TRBV7-3 CASSLSGTGVTDTQYF
TRBJ2-1 TRBV7-9 CASSLSGGSYNEQFF
TRBJ2-2 TRBV12-3/TRBV12-4 CASRLSGNTGELFF
TRBJ1-5 TRBV5-6 CASSQGQGVGQPQHF
TRBJ1-2 TRBV7-2 CASTRTTGNYGYTF
TRBJ1-2 TRBV5-1 CASSLGGQGQGYGYTF
TRBJ1-1 TRBV4-1 CASSQGLEAFF
TRBJ2-5 TRBV11-3 CASSSGTLDLGTQYF
TRBJ1-5 TRBV29-1 CSVADGLIGNQPQHF
TRBJ2-5 TRBV6-2/TRBV6-3 CASSTPRFGQETQYF
TRBJ2-7 TRBV7-5 CISVPEAWTGGVHEQYF
TRBJ2-1 TRBV7-9 CATHSQGANEQFF
TRBJ2-3 TRBV11-1 CASSLVLGSTDTQYF
TRBJ2-1 TRBV9 CASRPMGLAGGDEQFF
TRBJ2-2 TRBV6-5 CASSYSLPGQPNTGELFF
TRBJ1-3 TRBV3-1 CASSQDNGNTIYF
TRBJ2-1 TRBV12-3/TRBV12-4 CASSHRTSRGTYNEQFF
TRBJ2-6 TRBV12-3/TRBV12-4 CASSLRLAGANVLTF
TRBJ1-6 TRBV6-1 CASATGSHNSPLHF
TRBJ1-2 TRBV6-2/TRBV6-3 CASSRDRGIDGYTF
TRBJ1-3 TRBV6-5 CASSYRTGGNTIYF
TRBJ2-1 TRBV18 CASSPPIGGGNNEQFF
TRBJ2-1 TRBV7-2 CASSLKAWVTEQFF
TRBJ2-1 TRBV7-9 CASSFDRGNYNEQFF
TRBJ2-5 TRBV29-1 CSAGGTQETQYF
TRBJ2-1 TRBV20-1 CSANHRSGVRLNEQFF
TRBJ2-1 TRBV9 CASSGGLAGGNEQFF
TRBJ1-6 TRBV4-3 CASSRGHDRGSYSPLHF
TRBJ1-4 TRBV7-7 CASSLGPEYNEKLFF
TRBJ2-3 TRBV18 CASSSLGAQISTDTQYF
TRBJ2-5 TRBV7-9 CASSSLAPDRPQYF
TRBJ2-7 TRBV5-1 CASSLDWQGEQYF
TRBJ2-7 TRBV18 CASSPNGGSYEQYF
TRBJ1-3 TRBV7-2 CASTPGTAGNTIYF